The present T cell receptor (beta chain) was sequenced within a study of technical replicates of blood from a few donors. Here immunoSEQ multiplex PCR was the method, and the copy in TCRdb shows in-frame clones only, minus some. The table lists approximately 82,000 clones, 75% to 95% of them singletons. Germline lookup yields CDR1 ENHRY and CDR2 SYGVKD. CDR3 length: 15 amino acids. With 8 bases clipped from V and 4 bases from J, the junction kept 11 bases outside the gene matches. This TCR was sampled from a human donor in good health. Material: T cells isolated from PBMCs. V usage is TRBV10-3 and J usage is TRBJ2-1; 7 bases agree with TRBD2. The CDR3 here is CAIAGALRTYNEQFF. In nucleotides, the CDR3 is TGTGCCATCGCGGGAGCGCTTCGGACGTACAATGAGCAGTTCTTC.